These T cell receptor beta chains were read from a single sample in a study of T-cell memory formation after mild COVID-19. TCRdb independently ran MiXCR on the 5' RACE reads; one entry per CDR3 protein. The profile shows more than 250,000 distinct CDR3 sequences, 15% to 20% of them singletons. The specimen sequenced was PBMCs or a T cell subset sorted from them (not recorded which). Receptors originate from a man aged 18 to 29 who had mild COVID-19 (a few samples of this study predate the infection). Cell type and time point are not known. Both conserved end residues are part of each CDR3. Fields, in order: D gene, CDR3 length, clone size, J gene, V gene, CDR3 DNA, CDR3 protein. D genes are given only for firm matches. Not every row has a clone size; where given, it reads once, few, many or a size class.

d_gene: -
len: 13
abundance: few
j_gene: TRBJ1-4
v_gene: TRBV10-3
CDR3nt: TGTGCCATCAGGACGGACTCCGGGGAAAAACTGTTTTTT
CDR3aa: CAIRTDSGEKLFF

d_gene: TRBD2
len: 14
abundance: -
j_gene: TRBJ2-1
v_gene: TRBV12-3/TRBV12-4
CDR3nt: TGTGCCAGCAGTGGGACTAGCGGATACAATGAGCAGTTCTTC
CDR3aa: CASSGTSGYNEQFF

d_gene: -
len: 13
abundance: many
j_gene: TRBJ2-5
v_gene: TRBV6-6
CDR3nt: TGTGCCAGTGGGTTCCGGAGGGGAGAGACCCAGTACTTC
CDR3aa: CASGFRRGETQYF

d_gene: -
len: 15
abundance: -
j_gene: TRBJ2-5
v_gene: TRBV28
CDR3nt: TGTGCCAGCAGTTTTGGGCCTCGAACCCTAGAGACCCAGTACTTC
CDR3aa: CASSFGPRTLETQYF

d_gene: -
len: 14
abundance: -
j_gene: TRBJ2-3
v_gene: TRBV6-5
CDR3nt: TGTGCCAGCAGCTACGGGGTAGCTGGGGGTACGCAGTATTTT
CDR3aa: CASSYGVAGGTQYF

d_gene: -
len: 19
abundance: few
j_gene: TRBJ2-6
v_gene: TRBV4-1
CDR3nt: TGCGCCAGCAGCCCGCAGGGGAGCGGGGACCGCTCTGGGGCCAACGTCCTGACTTTC
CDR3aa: CASSPQGSGDRSGANVLTF

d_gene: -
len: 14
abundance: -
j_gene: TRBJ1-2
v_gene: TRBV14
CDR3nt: TGTGCCAGCAGCCTGAGGGACGGTGGATTTGGCTACACCTTC
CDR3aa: CASSLRDGGFGYTF

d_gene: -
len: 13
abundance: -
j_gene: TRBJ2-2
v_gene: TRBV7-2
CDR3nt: TGTGCCAGCAGCCTCGTGTTAGCGGGGGAGCTGTTTTTT
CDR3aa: CASSLVLAGELFF

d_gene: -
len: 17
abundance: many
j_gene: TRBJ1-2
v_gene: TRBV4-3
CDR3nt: TGCGCCAGCAGCCAGAAAATCCGCAGGGAAGTTGACTATGGCTACACCTTC
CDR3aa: CASSQKIRREVDYGYTF

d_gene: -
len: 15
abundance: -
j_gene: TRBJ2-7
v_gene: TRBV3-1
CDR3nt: TGTGCCAGCAGCCAAGGGTTTGCGCGATCCTACGAGCAGTACTTC
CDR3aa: CASSQGFARSYEQYF

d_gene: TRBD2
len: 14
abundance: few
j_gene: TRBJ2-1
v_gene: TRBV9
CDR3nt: TGTGCCAGCAGCCCTAGCGGCTCCTACAATGAGCAGTTCTTC
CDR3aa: CASSPSGSYNEQFF

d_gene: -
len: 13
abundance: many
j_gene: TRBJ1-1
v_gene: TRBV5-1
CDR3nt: TGCGCCAGCAGCTTGACGGGGATCACTGAAGCTTTCTTT
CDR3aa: CASSLTGITEAFF

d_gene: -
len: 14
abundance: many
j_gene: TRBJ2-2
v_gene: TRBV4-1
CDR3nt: TGCGCCAGCAGCCAATTACAGGGAACCGGGGAGCTGTTTTTT
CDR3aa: CASSQLQGTGELFF

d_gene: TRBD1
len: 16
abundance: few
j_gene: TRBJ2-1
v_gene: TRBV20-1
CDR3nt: TGCAGTGCTAGAGGTGCGGACAGGAGCTCCTACAATGAGCAGTTCTTC
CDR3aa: CSARGADRSSYNEQFF

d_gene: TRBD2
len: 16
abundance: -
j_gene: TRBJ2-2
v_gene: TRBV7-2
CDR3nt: TGTGCCAGCAGCTTCCGACTAGCGGGAGCCACCGGGGAGCTGTTTTTT
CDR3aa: CASSFRLAGATGELFF

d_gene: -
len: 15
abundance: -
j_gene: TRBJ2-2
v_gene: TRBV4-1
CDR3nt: TGCGCCAGCAGTCTTGGGGGATTCAACACCGGGGAGCTGTTTTTT
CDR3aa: CASSLGGFNTGELFF

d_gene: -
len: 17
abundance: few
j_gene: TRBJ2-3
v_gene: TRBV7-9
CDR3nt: TGTGCCAGCACGCCGCGGGGGCCAGGAGGCAGCACAGATACGCAGTATTTT
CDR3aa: CASTPRGPGGSTDTQYF

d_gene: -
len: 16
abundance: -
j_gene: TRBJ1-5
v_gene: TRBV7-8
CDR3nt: TGTGCCAGCAGCTCAGGACGGCTCTATAGCAATCAGCCCCAGCATTTT
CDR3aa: CASSSGRLYSNQPQHF

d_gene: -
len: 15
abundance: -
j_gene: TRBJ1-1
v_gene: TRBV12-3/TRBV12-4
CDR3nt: TGTGCCAGCAGTTCCCCCCGCAGGGTGATAGCTGAAGCTTTCTTT
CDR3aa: CASSSPRRVIAEAFF

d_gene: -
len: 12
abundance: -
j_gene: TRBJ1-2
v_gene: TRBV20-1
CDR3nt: TGCAGTGCTAGAGAGCCGGGGGCGGGCTACACCTTC
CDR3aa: CSAREPGAGYTF

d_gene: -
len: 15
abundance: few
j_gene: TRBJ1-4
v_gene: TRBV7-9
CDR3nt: TGTGCCAGCAGCCCTCGACGGGAGACGAATGAAAAACTGTTTTTT
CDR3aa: CASSPRRETNEKLFF

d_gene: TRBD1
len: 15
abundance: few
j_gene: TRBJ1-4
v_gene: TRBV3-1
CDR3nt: TGTGCCAGCAGCCCACCGGGACAGGAGGGAGAAAAACTGTTTTTT
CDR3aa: CASSPPGQEGEKLFF

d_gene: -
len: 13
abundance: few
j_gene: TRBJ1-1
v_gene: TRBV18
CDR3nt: TGTGCCAGCTCACCAATGGGGGACACTGAAGCTTTCTTT
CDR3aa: CASSPMGDTEAFF

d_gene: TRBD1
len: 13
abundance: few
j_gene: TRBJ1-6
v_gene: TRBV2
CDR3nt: TGTGCCAGCAACCGACAGGGGGCTTCACCCCTCCACTTT
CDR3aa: CASNRQGASPLHF

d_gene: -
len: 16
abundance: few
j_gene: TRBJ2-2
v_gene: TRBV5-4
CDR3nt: TGTGCCAGCAGCCCTGACCCAACCTCCCTTCCCGGGGAGCTGTTTTTT
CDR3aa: CASSPDPTSLPGELFF

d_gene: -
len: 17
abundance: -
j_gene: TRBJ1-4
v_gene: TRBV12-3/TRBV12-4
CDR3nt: TGTGCCAGCACCCAGGGAACCCAAACGGCAACTAATGAAAAACTGTTTTTT
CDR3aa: CASTQGTQTATNEKLFF

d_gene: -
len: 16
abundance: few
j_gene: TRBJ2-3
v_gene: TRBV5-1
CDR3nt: TGCGCCAGCAGCGCGGACAACAGGACGGGGACAGATACGCAGTATTTT
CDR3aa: CASSADNRTGTDTQYF

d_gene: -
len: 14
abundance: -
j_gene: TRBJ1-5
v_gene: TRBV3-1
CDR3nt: TGTGCCAGCAGTCCAACCAGGGGTGATCAGCCCCAGCATTTT
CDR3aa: CASSPTRGDQPQHF

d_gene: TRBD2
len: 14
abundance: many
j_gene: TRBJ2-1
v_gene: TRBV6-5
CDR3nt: TGTGCCAGCAGTTACTCGAATTCGGGGGGTGAGCAGTTCTTC
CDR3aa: CASSYSNSGGEQFF

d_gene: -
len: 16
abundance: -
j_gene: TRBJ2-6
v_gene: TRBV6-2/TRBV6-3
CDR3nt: TGTGCCAGCAGTTACTCTTTCGAAGCTGGGGCCAACGTCCTGACTTTC
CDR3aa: CASSYSFEAGANVLTF

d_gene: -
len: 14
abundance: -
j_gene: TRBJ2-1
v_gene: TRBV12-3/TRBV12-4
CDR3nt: TGTGCCAGCAGTTTAGGGACTCCCCCTCATGAGCAGTTCTTC
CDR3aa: CASSLGTPPHEQFF

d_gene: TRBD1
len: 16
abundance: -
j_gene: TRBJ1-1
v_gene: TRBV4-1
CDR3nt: TGCGCCAGCAGCCCCACCGACAGGGGGCAGGGCACTGAAGCTTTCTTT
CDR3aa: CASSPTDRGQGTEAFF

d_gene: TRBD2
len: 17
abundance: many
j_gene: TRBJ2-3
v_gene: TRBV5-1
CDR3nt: TGCGCCAGCAGCCGCACTAGCGGGGGCTCCAACACAGATACGCAGTATTTT
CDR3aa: CASSRTSGGSNTDTQYF

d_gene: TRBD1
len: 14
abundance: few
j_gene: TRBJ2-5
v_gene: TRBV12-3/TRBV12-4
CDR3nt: TGTGCCAGCAGTTCCCGGGACAGGAGGGAGACCCAGTACTTC
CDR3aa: CASSSRDRRETQYF

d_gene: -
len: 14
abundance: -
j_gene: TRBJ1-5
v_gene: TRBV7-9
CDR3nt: TGTGCCAGCAGTGGGGGGCTAAGCAATCAGCCCCAGCATTTT
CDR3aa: CASSGGLSNQPQHF

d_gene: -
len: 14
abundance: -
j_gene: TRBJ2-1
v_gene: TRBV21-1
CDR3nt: TGTGCCAGCAGCCGACCGGAAGTTGGCCATGAGCAGTTCTTC
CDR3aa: CASSRPEVGHEQFF

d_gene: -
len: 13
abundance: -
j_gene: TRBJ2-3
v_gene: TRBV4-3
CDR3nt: TGCGCCAGCAGCCAACAGTACACAGATACGCAGTATTTT
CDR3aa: CASSQQYTDTQYF

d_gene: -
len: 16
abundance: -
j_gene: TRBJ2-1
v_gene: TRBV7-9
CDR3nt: TGTGCCAGCAGCCAAGTGGGCAGGGAGGAGGGCAATGAGCAGTTCTTC
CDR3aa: CASSQVGREEGNEQFF

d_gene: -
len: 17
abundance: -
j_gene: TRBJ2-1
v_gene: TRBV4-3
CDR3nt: TGCGCCAGCAGCCAAGGACGGGACACCAGCACCTACAATGAGCAGTTCTTC
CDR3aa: CASSQGRDTSTYNEQFF

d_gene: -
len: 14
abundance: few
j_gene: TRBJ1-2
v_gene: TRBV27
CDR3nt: TGTGCCAGCAGTTCCAACCAGGACTACTATGGCTACACCTTC
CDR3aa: CASSSNQDYYGYTF

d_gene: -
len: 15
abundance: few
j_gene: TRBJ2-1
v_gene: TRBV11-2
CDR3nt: TGTGCCAGCAGCCTGGGGCGGGGGCCCATCGGTGAGCAGTTCTTC
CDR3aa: CASSLGRGPIGEQFF